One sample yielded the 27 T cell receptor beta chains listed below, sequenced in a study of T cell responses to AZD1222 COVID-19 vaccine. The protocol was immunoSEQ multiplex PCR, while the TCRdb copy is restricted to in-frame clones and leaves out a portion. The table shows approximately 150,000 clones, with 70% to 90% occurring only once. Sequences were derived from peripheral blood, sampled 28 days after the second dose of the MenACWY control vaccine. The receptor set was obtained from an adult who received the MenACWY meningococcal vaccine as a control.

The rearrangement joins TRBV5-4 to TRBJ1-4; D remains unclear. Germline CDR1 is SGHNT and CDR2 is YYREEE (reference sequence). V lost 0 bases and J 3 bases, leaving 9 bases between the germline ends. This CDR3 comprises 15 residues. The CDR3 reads CASSLVEGANEKLFF. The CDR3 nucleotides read TGTGCCAGCAGCTTGGTGGAAGGTGCTAATGAAAAACTGTTTTTT.

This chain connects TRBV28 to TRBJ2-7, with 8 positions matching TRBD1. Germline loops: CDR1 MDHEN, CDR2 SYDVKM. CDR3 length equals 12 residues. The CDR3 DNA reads TGTGACATCCTGGACAGGGTCTACGAGCAGTACTTC. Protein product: CDILDRVYEQYF.

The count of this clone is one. The CDR3 sequence is CASSLARGGNGYTF. DNA for the CDR3: TGCGCCAGCAGCTTGGCTCGGGGAGGAAATGGCTACACCTTC. The J gene is TRBJ1-2, the V gene TRBV5-1, with D unclear. The germline gives CDR1 SGHRS, CDR2 YFSETQ. The V end lost 0 bases, the J end lost 6 bases, and 12 bases lay between the germline ends. The CDR3 has 14 amino acids.

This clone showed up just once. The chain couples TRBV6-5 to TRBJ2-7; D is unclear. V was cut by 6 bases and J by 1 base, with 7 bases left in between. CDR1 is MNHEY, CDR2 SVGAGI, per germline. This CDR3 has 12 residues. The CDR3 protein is CASSPPSYEQYF. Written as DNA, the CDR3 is TGTGCCAGCAGCCCCCCGTCCTACGAGCAGTACTTC.

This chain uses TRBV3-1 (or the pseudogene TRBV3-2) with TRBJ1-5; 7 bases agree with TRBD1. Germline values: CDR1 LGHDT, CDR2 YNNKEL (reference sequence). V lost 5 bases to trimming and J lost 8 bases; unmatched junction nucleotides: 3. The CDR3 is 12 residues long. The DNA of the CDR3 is TGTGCCAGCAGCTCTACAGGGGAGCCCCAGCATTTT. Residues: CASSSTGEPQHF.

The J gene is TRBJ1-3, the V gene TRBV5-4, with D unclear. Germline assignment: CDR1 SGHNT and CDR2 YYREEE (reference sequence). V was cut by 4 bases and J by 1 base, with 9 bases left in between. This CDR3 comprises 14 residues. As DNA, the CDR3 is TGTGCCAGCAGCCCCTCGGCTTCTGGAAACACCATATATTTT. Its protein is CASSPSASGNTIYF.

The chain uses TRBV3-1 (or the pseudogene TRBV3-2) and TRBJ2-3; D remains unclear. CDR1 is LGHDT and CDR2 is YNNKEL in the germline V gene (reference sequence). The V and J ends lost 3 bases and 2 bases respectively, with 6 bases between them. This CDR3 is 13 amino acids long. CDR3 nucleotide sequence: TGTGCCAGCAGCCACTCCTTCACAGATACGCAGTATTTT. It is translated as CASSHSFTDTQYF.

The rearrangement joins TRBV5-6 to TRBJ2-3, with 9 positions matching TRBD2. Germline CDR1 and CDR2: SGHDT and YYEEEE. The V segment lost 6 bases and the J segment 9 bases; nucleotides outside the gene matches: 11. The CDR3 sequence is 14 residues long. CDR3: CASTPVAGGGTQYF. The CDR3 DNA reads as TGTGCCAGCACCCCCGTGGCGGGAGGGGGAACGCAGTATTTT.

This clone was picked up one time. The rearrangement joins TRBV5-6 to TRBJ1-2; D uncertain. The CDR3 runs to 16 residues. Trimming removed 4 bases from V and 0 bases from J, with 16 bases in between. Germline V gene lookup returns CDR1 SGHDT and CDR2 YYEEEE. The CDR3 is CASSLRIGVANYGYTF. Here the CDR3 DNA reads TGTGCCAGCAGCCTGAGAATCGGGGTAGCTAACTATGGCTACACCTTC.

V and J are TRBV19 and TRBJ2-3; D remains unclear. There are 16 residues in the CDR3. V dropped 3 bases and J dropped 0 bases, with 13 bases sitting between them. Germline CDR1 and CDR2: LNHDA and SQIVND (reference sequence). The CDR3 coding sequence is TGTGCCAGTAGTATGATGCAGTTGAGAAGCACAGATACGCAGTATTTT. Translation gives CASSMMQLRSTDTQYF.

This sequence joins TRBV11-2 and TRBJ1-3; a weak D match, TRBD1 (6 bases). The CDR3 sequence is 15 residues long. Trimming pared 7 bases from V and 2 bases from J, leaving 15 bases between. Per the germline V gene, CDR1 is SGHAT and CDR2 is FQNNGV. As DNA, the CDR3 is TGTGCCAGCACCAATACAGGGAGCGCTGGAAACACCATATATTTT. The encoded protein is CASTNTGSAGNTIYF.

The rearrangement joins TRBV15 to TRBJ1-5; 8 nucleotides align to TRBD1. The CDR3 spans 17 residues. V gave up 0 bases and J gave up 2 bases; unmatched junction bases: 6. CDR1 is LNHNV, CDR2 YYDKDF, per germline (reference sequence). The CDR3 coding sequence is TGTGCCACCAGCAGAGATTTATCGGACAGGGGCAATCAGCCCCAGCATTTT. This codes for CATSRDLSDRGNQPQHF.

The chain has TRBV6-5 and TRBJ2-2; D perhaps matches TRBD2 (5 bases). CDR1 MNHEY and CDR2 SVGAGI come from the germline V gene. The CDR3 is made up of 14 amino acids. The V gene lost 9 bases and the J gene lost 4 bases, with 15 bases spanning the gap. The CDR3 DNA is TGTGCCAGTTCCACGAGGGTTCGCACCGGGGAGCTGTTTTTT. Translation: CASSTRVRTGELFF.

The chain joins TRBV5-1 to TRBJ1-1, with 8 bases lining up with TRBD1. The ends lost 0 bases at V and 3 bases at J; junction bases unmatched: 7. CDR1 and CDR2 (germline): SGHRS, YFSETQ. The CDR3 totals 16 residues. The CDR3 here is CASSLVGVQGDTEAFF. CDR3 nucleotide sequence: TGCGCCAGCAGCTTGGTTGGGGTACAGGGGGACACTGAAGCTTTCTTT.

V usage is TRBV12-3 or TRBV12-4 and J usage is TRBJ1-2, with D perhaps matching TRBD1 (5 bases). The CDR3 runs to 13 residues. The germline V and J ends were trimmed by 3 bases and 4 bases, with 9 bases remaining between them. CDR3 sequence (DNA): TGTGCCAGCAGTTTGGGGCAGCCCTATGGCTACACCTTC. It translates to CASSLGQPYGYTF.

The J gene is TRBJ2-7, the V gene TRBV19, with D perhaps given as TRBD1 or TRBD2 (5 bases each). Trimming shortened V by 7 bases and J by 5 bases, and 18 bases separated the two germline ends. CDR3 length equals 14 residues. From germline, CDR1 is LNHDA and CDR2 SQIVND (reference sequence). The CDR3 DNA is TGTGCCAGTAAGCTAGAGGGACCGGCAGACGAGCAGTACTTC. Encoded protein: CASKLEGPADEQYF.

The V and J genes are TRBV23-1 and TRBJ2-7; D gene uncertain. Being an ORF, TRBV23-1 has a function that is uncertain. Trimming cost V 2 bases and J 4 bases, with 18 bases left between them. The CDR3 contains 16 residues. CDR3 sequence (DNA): TGCGCCAGCAGTCAACCCAACCAAGGGATTGTGTACGAGCAGTACTTC. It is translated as CASSQPNQGIVYEQYF.

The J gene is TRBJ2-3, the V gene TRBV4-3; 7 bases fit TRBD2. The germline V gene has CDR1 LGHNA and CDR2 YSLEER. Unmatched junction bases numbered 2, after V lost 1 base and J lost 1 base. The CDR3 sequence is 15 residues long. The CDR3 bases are TGCGCCAGCAGCCAAGGTCTAGCGGGCACAGATACGCAGTATTTT. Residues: CASSQGLAGTDTQYF.

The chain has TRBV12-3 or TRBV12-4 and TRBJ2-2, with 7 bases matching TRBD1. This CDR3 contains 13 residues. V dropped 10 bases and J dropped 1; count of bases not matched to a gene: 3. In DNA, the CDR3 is TGTGCCACACGGGACAGGAACACCGGGGAGCTGTTTTTT. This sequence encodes CATRDRNTGELFF.

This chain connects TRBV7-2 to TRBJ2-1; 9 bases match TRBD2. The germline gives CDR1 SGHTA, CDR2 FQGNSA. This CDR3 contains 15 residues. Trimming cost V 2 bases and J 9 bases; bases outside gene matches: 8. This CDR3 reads CASSLWVSGGTEQFF. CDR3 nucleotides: TGTGCCAGCAGCTTATGGGTTAGCGGGGGTACTGAGCAGTTCTTC.

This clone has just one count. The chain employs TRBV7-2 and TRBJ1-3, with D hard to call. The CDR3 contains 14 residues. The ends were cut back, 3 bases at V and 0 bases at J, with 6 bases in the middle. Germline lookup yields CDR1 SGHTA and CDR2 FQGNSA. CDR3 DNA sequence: TGTGCCAGCAGCTTCCAGAGCTCTGGAAACACCATATATTTT. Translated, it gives CASSFQSSGNTIYF.

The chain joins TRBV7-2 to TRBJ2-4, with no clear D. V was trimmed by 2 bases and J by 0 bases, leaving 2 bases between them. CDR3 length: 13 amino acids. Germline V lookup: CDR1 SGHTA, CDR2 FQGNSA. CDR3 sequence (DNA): TGTGCCAGCAGCTTATTAGCCAAAAACATTCAGTACTTC. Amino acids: CASSLLAKNIQYF.

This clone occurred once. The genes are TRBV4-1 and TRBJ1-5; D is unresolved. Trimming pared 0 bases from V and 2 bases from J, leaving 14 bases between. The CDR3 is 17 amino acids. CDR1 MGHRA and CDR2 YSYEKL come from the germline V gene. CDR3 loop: CASSQEGIRQGNQPQHF. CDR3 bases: TGCGCCAGCAGCCAAGAAGGGATACGGCAGGGCAATCAGCCCCAGCATTTT.

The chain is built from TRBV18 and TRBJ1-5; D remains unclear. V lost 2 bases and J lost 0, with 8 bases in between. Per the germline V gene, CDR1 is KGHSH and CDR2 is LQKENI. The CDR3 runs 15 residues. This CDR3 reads CASSPGQNSNQPQHF. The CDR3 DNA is TGTGCCAGCTCACCAGGTCAGAATAGCAATCAGCCCCAGCATTTT. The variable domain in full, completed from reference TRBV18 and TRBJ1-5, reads NAGVMQNPRHLVRRRGQEARLRCSPMKGHSHVYWYRQLPEEGLKFMVYLQKENIIDESGMPKERFSAEFPKEGPSILRIQQVVRGDSAAYFCASSPGQNSNQPQHFGDGTRLSIL.

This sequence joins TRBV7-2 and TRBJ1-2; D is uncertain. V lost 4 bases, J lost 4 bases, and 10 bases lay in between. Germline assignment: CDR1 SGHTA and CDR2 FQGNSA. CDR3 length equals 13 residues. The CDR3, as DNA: TGTGCCAGCAGCTCCGGGCCCAGCTATGGCTACACCTTC. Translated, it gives CASSSGPSYGYTF.

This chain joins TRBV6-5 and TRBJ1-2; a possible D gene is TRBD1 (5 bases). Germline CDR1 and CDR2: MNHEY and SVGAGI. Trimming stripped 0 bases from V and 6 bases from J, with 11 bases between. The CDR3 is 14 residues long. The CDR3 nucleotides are TGTGCCAGCAGTTACTCGATTTCGGGGGATGGCTACACCTTC. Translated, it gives CASSYSISGDGYTF.

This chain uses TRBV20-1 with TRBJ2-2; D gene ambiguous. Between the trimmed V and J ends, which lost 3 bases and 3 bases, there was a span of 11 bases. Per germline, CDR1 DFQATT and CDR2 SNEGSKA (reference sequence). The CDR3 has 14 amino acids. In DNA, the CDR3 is TGCAGTGCTAGTTCCCTAGGACACACCGGGGAGCTGTTTTTT. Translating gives CSASSLGHTGELFF.